These T cell receptor beta chains were read from a single sample in a study of blood T cell repertoires in COVID-19. This table comes from immunoSEQ multiplex PCR, and its TCRdb copy is limited to in-frame clones, with some not included. The sample holds about 24,000 clones, around nine tenths seen once. The sequenced sample consisted of peripheral blood. All receptors come from a woman in her sixties or seventies with active COVID-19. CDR3s include the opening cysteine and the closing phenylalanine or tryptophan. Each record gives: CDR3 length, J gene, clone size, V gene, D gene, CDR3 DNA, CDR3 protein. A D gene is named only where the DNA matches it firmly. Only part of the rows carry a size: once, few, many, or a class if the clone is expanded.

16 TRBJ1-6 - TRBV7-3 - TGTGCCAGCAGCTTGATGGGGTCAGGGAATAATTCACCCCTCCACTTT CASSLMGSGNNSPLHF
13 TRBJ2-3 - TRBV12-3/TRBV12-4 - TGTGCCAGCAGCACAGGGAGCACAGATACGCAGTATTTT CASSTGSTDTQYF
15 TRBJ2-7 - TRBV4-1 - TGCGCCAGCAGCCGTTACAGGGACCTTGCCTACGAGCAGTACTTC CASSRYRDLAYEQYF
15 TRBJ2-3 - TRBV5-1 TRBD2 TGCGCCAGCAGCCCGGGACTAGATAGCACAGATACGCAGTATTTT CASSPGLDSTDTQYF
14 TRBJ2-1 - TRBV27 TRBD1 TGTGCCAGCAGTTTACAGGGGGCGGGAAATGAGCAGTTCTTC CASSLQGAGNEQFF
14 TRBJ1-4 - TRBV5-4 TRBD1 TGTGCCAGCAGCCCTGGACAGGAGGGGGAAAAACTGTTTTTT CASSPGQEGEKLFF
15 TRBJ2-3 few TRBV7-3 TRBD1 TGTGCCAGCAGCTTGGACAGGGGTTGGACAGATACGCAGTATTTT CASSLDRGWTDTQYF
17 TRBJ1-4 - TRBV9 TRBD1 TGTGCCAGCAGCGTAGCAGGACAGGGGGCGGGTAATGAAAAACTGTTTTTT CASSVAGQGAGNEKLFF
18 TRBJ2-3 - TRBV21-1 - TGTGCCAGCAGCAAAGCGCTTTTTACTAGCGGGGAAACAGATACGCAGTATTTT CASSKALFTSGETDTQYF
15 TRBJ2-3 - TRBV5-1 TRBD2 TGCGCCAGCAATCAAGCGGGGGGTAACACAGATACGCAGTATTTT CASNQAGGNTDTQYF